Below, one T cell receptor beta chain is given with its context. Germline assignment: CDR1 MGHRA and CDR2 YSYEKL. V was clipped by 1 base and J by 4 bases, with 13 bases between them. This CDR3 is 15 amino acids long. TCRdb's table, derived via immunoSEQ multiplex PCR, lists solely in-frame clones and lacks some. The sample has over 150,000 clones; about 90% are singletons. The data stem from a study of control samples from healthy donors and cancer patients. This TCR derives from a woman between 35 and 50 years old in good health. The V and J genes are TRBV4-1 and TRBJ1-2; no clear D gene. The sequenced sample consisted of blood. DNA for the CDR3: TGCGCCAGCAGCCAAGGAGGGCCGGACCCCTATGGCTACACCTTC. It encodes CASSQGGPDPYGYTF.